This TCR beta chain was captured by sequencing in a study of cytotoxic CD8 clonotypes in ibrutinib-treated CLL. Here immunoSEQ multiplex PCR was the method, and the copy in TCRdb shows in-frame clones only, minus some. Of 20,000 to 30,000 clones detected, approximately 71% appear once; the ten largest clones hold around 44%. General study points: At baseline, clonality was higher than in age-matched healthy donors and correlated with CD8+ counts.

In germline, CDR1 is KGHSH, CDR2 LQKENI. V lost 3 bases, J lost 0 bases, and 14 bases lay in between. The CDR3 loop spans 16 amino acids. A word on this clone: Its antigen is currently unknown.

This clonotype originated in a human donor with chronic lymphocytic leukemia. Sequencing was performed on PBMCs, taken after 12 months of ibrutinib treatment. The chain uses TRBV18 and TRBJ1-2; maybe TRBD1 (6 bases). In DNA, the CDR3 is TGTGCCAGCTCACCGAGGGGGGGTGAAGCTAACTATGGCTACACCTTC. Translating it yields CASSPRGGEANYGYTF.